The text below deals with one T cell receptor beta chain. What it recognizes is unknown. The data are from a study of T cells in Graves' hyperthyroidism and ophthalmopathy. Study-level results: From stable hyperthyroidism, ophthalmopathy was separated by a 13 V-J model.

Trimming removed 2 bases at V and 3 bases at J, with 12 bases between. This CDR3 has 15 amino acids. The germline CDR1 and CDR2 sequences are MNHNY and SVGAGI (reference sequence). RNA transcripts provided the source from which TCR beta CDR3 regions were amplified. The TCR CDR3 first-round RT-PCR relied on the HTBI primer set. TCRdb processed the multiplex PCR reads anew with MiXCR; each CDR3 protein has one entry. The table shows 250,000 to 350,000 distinct CDR3 sequences, with 16% occurring only once. Patients aged 18 to 65 had newly diagnosed hyperthyroidism lasting under 2 months. PBMCs were sourced from roughly 9.7 ml fresh peripheral blood.

This TCR was sampled from a young man with Graves' hyperthyroidism. This chain connects TRBV6-6 to TRBJ2-3; possibly TRBD1 for D (5 bases). Sequenced material: blood. The CDR3 region is CASSYRGFITDTQYF. The CDR3 bases are TGTGCCAGCAGTTACAGGGGTTTCATTACAGATACGCAGTATTTT.